This T cell receptor (beta chain) was observed in a study of blood T cell repertoires in COVID-19. From germline, CDR1 is PRHDT and CDR2 FYEKMQ (reference sequence). CDR3 size: 19 residues. Trimming at V came to 2 bases and at J to 1 base, leaving 8 bases not matched to a gene. Enrollees, about 18 to 89 years old, lived in approximately 24 US areas. How the authors handled the data: The authors estimated nucleated cell counts from reference gene primer amplification. Some clones are missing from TCRdb's copy, which holds only in-frame ones; the method was immunoSEQ multiplex PCR. V and J calls and clone size are given by that table; D and trimming were obtained from the DNA. The repertoire includes more than 300,000 clones, around 90% of them detected once, and more than 1% sits in the top ten.

The sequence derives from a woman aged 18-30 years who had recovered from COVID-19. Sequenced sample: PBMCs or T cells enriched from blood (not recorded which). J is TRBJ2-2 and V is TRBV13, with 12 nucleotides matching TRBD2. DNA for the CDR3: TGTGCCAGCAGCTTATTCCCTCCTAGCGGGGGGGTGAACACCGGGGAGCTGTTTTTT. This gives the protein CASSLFPPSGGVNTGELFF. Drawing the rest from reference TRBV13 and TRBJ2-2, the complete variable domain is AAGVIQSPRHLIKEKRETATLKCYPIPRHDTVYWYQQGPGQDPQFLISFYEKMQSDKGSIPDRFSAQQFSDYHSELNMSSLELGDSALYFCASSLFPPSGGVNTGELFFGEGSRLTVL.